These T cell receptor beta chains were read from a single sample in a study of blood T cell repertoires in COVID-19. Only in-frame clones appear in the TCRdb table, and some are missing; sequencing was by immunoSEQ multiplex PCR. This sample has around 150,000 clones; more than 75% occur once, and the top ten carry about 2.5%. The sample consisted of peripheral blood. These receptors were taken from a man aged 50 to 60 with active COVID-19. Both conserved end residues are part of each CDR3. The order of the fields is J gene, D gene, V gene, clone size, CDR3 DNA, CDR3 protein. The D gene is left open where the match is weak. Where a row states a size, it is once, few, many or the class of an expanded clone; other rows omit it.

j_gene: TRBJ2-7
d_gene: TRBD2
v_gene: TRBV5-1
abundance: -
CDR3nt: TGCGCCAGCAGCTTGGAGCTAGCGGGGGATTACGAGCAGTACTTC
CDR3aa: CASSLELAGDYEQYF

j_gene: TRBJ2-4
d_gene: -
v_gene: TRBV3-1/TRBV3-2
abundance: -
CDR3nt: TGTGCCAGCAGCCCCGGGGTAGCCAAAAACATTCAGTACTTC
CDR3aa: CASSPGVAKNIQYF

j_gene: TRBJ2-1
d_gene: -
v_gene: TRBV14
abundance: -
CDR3nt: TGTGCCAGCAGCGAGGGGGAGACCATCCGGTTCTTC
CDR3aa: CASSEGETIRFF

j_gene: TRBJ1-1
d_gene: TRBD1
v_gene: TRBV6-5
abundance: -
CDR3nt: TGTGCCAGCAGCGACAGGGAAGCCACTGAAGCTTTCTTT
CDR3aa: CASSDREATEAFF

j_gene: TRBJ2-2
d_gene: -
v_gene: TRBV5-4
abundance: -
CDR3nt: TGTGCCAGCAGCCCCGACGGGGGTGGGACCGGGGAGCTGTTTTTT
CDR3aa: CASSPDGGGTGELFF

j_gene: TRBJ1-6
d_gene: -
v_gene: TRBV6-6
abundance: -
CDR3nt: TGTGCCAGCAGTTACTCAGATGGCGGCGCACCCCTCCACTTT
CDR3aa: CASSYSDGGAPLHF

j_gene: TRBJ2-7
d_gene: -
v_gene: TRBV3-1/TRBV3-2
abundance: few
CDR3nt: TGTGCCAGCAGCCGGAACGGGGTCCTAAGCTCCTACGAGCAGTACTTC
CDR3aa: CASSRNGVLSSYEQYF

j_gene: TRBJ2-1
d_gene: -
v_gene: TRBV9
abundance: -
CDR3nt: TGTGCCAGCAGCGTAGACTCTGAAAGTGGGGGGTTTTTATTTTACAATGAGCAGTTCTTC
CDR3aa: CASSVDSESGGFLFYNEQFF

j_gene: TRBJ2-7
d_gene: TRBD2
v_gene: TRBV6-6
abundance: -
CDR3nt: TGTGCCAGCAGCCGGGGGGTCTACGAGCAGTACTTC
CDR3aa: CASSRGVYEQYF

j_gene: TRBJ1-2
d_gene: TRBD1
v_gene: TRBV2
abundance: -
CDR3nt: TGTGCCAGCAGTGAAGCTAAGACAGGGTGGAACTATGGCTACACCTTC
CDR3aa: CASSEAKTGWNYGYTF

j_gene: TRBJ2-5
d_gene: -
v_gene: TRBV5-4
abundance: -
CDR3nt: TGTGCCAGCAGCTTGCCCTCAACTCAGGGGCAGCGAACCCAGTACTTC
CDR3aa: CASSLPSTQGQRTQYF

j_gene: TRBJ2-6
d_gene: -
v_gene: TRBV29-1
abundance: -
CDR3nt: TGCAGCGTTTTTGAGGGCCCCCTCCGTGCCAACGTCCTGACTTTC
CDR3aa: CSVFEGPLRANVLTF

j_gene: TRBJ2-5
d_gene: -
v_gene: TRBV25-1
abundance: -
CDR3nt: TGTGCCAGCAGTGACCGGGGAAGAGAGACCCAGTACTTC
CDR3aa: CASSDRGRETQYF

j_gene: TRBJ2-1
d_gene: TRBD2
v_gene: TRBV14
abundance: -
CDR3nt: TGTGCCAGCAGCCCCGGGACTACGATCTACAATGAGCAGTTCTTC
CDR3aa: CASSPGTTIYNEQFF

j_gene: TRBJ1-3
d_gene: -
v_gene: TRBV5-4
abundance: -
CDR3nt: TGTGCCAGCAGCTTGGACAGGTTGGACACCATATATTTT
CDR3aa: CASSLDRLDTIYF

j_gene: TRBJ2-7
d_gene: TRBD1
v_gene: TRBV18
abundance: -
CDR3nt: TGTGCCAGCTCACCAGGGACAGGCTACGAGCAGTACTTC
CDR3aa: CASSPGTGYEQYF